A selection of T cell receptor beta chains follows, all from one sample in a study of shared clonotypes between healthy human individuals. Repertoires were generated with immunoSEQ multiplex PCR, while TCRdb's copy carries only in-frame clones and drops some. The data show more than 2,000,000 clones, roughly 93% seen once. Sequenced material: naive CD4+ T cells from PBMCs. The receptors stem from a man aged 18 to 30 in good health. Some clones in this sample may be carry-over from other donors' samples. CDR3s include the opening cysteine and the closing phenylalanine or tryptophan. D genes are given only for firm matches. Only part of the rows carry a size: once, few, many, or a class if the clone is expanded.

d_gene: -; v_gene: TRBV10-1; j_gene: TRBJ1-1; abundance: -; len: 16; CDR3nt: TGCGCCAGCAGTGAGACACCCAGGAGGACTGGGGCTGAAGCTTTCTTT; CDR3aa: CASSETPRRTGAEAFF
d_gene: -; v_gene: TRBV5-6; j_gene: TRBJ1-5; abundance: -; len: 13; CDR3nt: TGTGCCAGCAGCTTGGGACAGGCTGGGCCCCAGCATTTT; CDR3aa: CASSLGQAGPQHF
d_gene: TRBD1; v_gene: TRBV6-5; j_gene: TRBJ1-6; abundance: -; len: 14; CDR3nt: TGTGCCAGCGCGGGGACAGGCGGTAATTCACCCCTCCACTTT; CDR3aa: CASAGTGGNSPLHF
d_gene: TRBD1; v_gene: TRBV19; j_gene: TRBJ1-1; abundance: once; len: 14; CDR3nt: TGTGCCAGTAGTATGGCGGGACAGGGGTCCGAAGCTTTCTTT; CDR3aa: CASSMAGQGSEAFF
d_gene: TRBD1; v_gene: TRBV7-2; j_gene: TRBJ1-5; abundance: -; len: 18; CDR3nt: TGTGCCAGCAGCTTAGCCCGACAGGGGGTAGGGAGCAATCAGCCCCAGCATTTT; CDR3aa: CASSLARQGVGSNQPQHF
d_gene: -; v_gene: TRBV9; j_gene: TRBJ1-1; abundance: -; len: 14; CDR3nt: TGTGCCAGCAGCGTAGAAATTGGAGGCACTGAAGCTTTCTTT; CDR3aa: CASSVEIGGTEAFF
d_gene: -; v_gene: TRBV6-5; j_gene: TRBJ1-2; abundance: -; len: 16; CDR3nt: TGTGCCAGCAGTTACACAAGACAGGAGGGGAACTATGGCTACACCTTC; CDR3aa: CASSYTRQEGNYGYTF
d_gene: -; v_gene: TRBV5-1; j_gene: TRBJ1-2; abundance: once; len: 14; CDR3nt: TGCGCCAGCAGACTGGTGGGGCCTGGGGATGGCTACACCTTC; CDR3aa: CASRLVGPGDGYTF
d_gene: -; v_gene: TRBV2; j_gene: TRBJ2-1; abundance: -; len: 14; CDR3nt: TGTGCCAGCATTAGCGGGACAGTCTACAATGAGCAGTTCTTC; CDR3aa: CASISGTVYNEQFF
d_gene: -; v_gene: TRBV29-1; j_gene: TRBJ2-7; abundance: -; len: 13; CDR3nt: TGCAGCGTTAGAGCCCGGGGGTCCAACGAGCAGTACTTC; CDR3aa: CSVRARGSNEQYF
d_gene: TRBD1; v_gene: TRBV7-9; j_gene: TRBJ1-5; abundance: once; len: 17; CDR3nt: TGTGCCAGCAGCTTAGGGACAGGGACTGGGGGCAATCAGCCCCAGCATTTT; CDR3aa: CASSLGTGTGGNQPQHF
d_gene: -; v_gene: TRBV13; j_gene: TRBJ2-5; abundance: -; len: 13; CDR3nt: TGTGCCAGCAGCTTGGACAGAGAAGAGACCCAGTACTTC; CDR3aa: CASSLDREETQYF
d_gene: -; v_gene: TRBV9; j_gene: TRBJ2-7; abundance: -; len: 13; CDR3nt: TGTGCCAGCAGCGCCGACATTAGATTGGAGCAGTACTTC; CDR3aa: CASSADIRLEQYF
d_gene: TRBD1; v_gene: TRBV2; j_gene: TRBJ2-2; abundance: -; len: 14; CDR3nt: TGTGCCAGCAGCGGGGACAGGGGCACCGGGGAGCTGTTTTTT; CDR3aa: CASSGDRGTGELFF
d_gene: TRBD1; v_gene: TRBV30; j_gene: TRBJ1-1; abundance: -; len: 13; CDR3nt: TGTGCCTGGCGGACAGGCATGAACACTGAAGCTTTCTTT; CDR3aa: CAWRTGMNTEAFF
d_gene: -; v_gene: TRBV27; j_gene: TRBJ2-2; abundance: -; len: 14; CDR3nt: TGTGCCAGCAGCTGGACAGCGAACACCGGGGAGCTGTTTTTT; CDR3aa: CASSWTANTGELFF
d_gene: TRBD2; v_gene: TRBV5-4; j_gene: TRBJ2-1; abundance: -; len: 16; CDR3nt: TGTGCCAGCAGCGGGCCCAGCGGGAGGGCCGGGAATGAGCAGTTCTTC; CDR3aa: CASSGPSGRAGNEQFF
d_gene: -; v_gene: TRBV5-1; j_gene: TRBJ2-6; abundance: -; len: 15; CDR3nt: TGCGCCAGCAGGCCGACCAGCTCTGGGGCCAACGTCCTGACTTTC; CDR3aa: CASRPTSSGANVLTF
d_gene: -; v_gene: TRBV4-3; j_gene: TRBJ1-4; abundance: once; len: 15; CDR3nt: TGCGCCAGCAGCCAAGTTGGACAGACCGGGGAAAAACTGTTTTTT; CDR3aa: CASSQVGQTGEKLFF
d_gene: -; v_gene: TRBV7-9; j_gene: TRBJ1-3; abundance: -; len: 16; CDR3nt: TGTGCCAGCAGCTCAACCGCAGGGAATTCTGGAAACACCATATATTTT; CDR3aa: CASSSTAGNSGNTIYF
d_gene: TRBD1; v_gene: TRBV18; j_gene: TRBJ2-3; abundance: -; len: 14; CDR3nt: TGTGCCAGCTCGGACGTCGGGGGACAGGCAACGCAGTATTTT; CDR3aa: CASSDVGGQATQYF
d_gene: -; v_gene: TRBV19; j_gene: TRBJ1-4; abundance: -; len: 12; CDR3nt: TGTGCCAGTAGTGAAGGATATGAAAAACTGTTTTTT; CDR3aa: CASSEGYEKLFF